A selection of T cell receptor beta chains follows, all from one sample in a study of cytomegalovirus exposure and HLA in healthy donors. TCRdb's copy holds only in-frame clones and misses some; the assay was immunoSEQ multiplex PCR. The sample table includes approximately 110,000 clones. The sequencing input was PBMCs. These receptors came from a man aged 18 to 29 in good health and CMV-seronegative. Each CDR3 is given with its conserved first and last residue. The order of the fields is V gene, D gene, J gene, CDR3 DNA, CDR3 protein. D genes are given only for firm matches.

V: TRBV2; D: TRBD1; J: TRBJ2-7; DNA: TGTGCCAGCAGGCAGGGGGTTTGGGAGCAGTACTTC; CDR3: CASRQGVWEQYF
V: TRBV5-4; D: TRBD2; J: TRBJ2-3; DNA: TGTGCCAGCAGCTTGGGGGTAGCGGGAACGTCTAGCACAGATACGCAGTATTTT; CDR3: CASSLGVAGTSSTDTQYF
V: TRBV5-1; D: TRBD1; J: TRBJ2-3; DNA: TGCGCCAGCAGCTTGGTGGGGACAGGCACAGATACGCAGTATTTT; CDR3: CASSLVGTGTDTQYF
V: TRBV27; D: -; J: TRBJ2-2; DNA: TGTGCCAGCAGCCGGACAACGGGAGTCGGTACCGGGGAGCTGTTTTTT; CDR3: CASSRTTGVGTGELFF
V: TRBV5-4; D: TRBD1; J: TRBJ2-1; DNA: TGTGCCAGCAGCGTGGGACAGCTAAATGAGCAGTTCTTC; CDR3: CASSVGQLNEQFF
V: TRBV18; D: -; J: TRBJ1-1; DNA: TGTGCCAGCTCACCACGGGAGGAGACTGAAGCTTTCTTT; CDR3: CASSPREETEAFF
V: TRBV7-9; D: -; J: TRBJ2-7; DNA: TGTGCCAGCAGCCTACAGAGCTCCTACGAGCAGTACTTC; CDR3: CASSLQSSYEQYF
V: TRBV11-2; D: TRBD2; J: TRBJ2-7; DNA: TGTGCCAGCAGAGTTCCCGGGACTAGCGACGAGCAGTACTTC; CDR3: CASRVPGTSDEQYF
V: TRBV7-9; D: TRBD1; J: TRBJ1-2; DNA: TGTGCCAGCAGACCAGGAGGTACGGGACAGACGACTAACTATGGCTACACCTTC; CDR3: CASRPGGTGQTTNYGYTF
V: TRBV2; D: TRBD1; J: TRBJ1-3; DNA: TGTGCCAGCCAGGGGGACCGAAACACCATATATTTT; CDR3: CASQGDRNTIYF
V: TRBV30; D: -; J: TRBJ2-7; DNA: TGTGCCTGGAGGGGGCCGAACTACGAGCAGTACTTC; CDR3: CAWRGPNYEQYF
V: TRBV5-1; D: -; J: TRBJ2-1; DNA: TGCGCCAGCAGTCTTAAACCGGGACTTTACAATGAGCAGTTCTTC; CDR3: CASSLKPGLYNEQFF
V: TRBV6-6; D: -; J: TRBJ1-1; DNA: TGTGCCAGCAGCTCCCCACCTGCCGGGTCTGAAGCTCTCTTT; CDR3: CASSSPPAGSEALF
V: TRBV5-1; D: -; J: TRBJ1-1; DNA: TGCGCCAGCAGCTTGGAACAGGCCACTGAAGCTTTCTTT; CDR3: CASSLEQATEAFF
V: TRBV29-1; D: TRBD1; J: TRBJ1-1; DNA: TGCAGCGCAGGTCACAGGGGAGACACTGAAGCTTTCTTT; CDR3: CSAGHRGDTEAFF
V: TRBV19; D: TRBD1; J: TRBJ2-7; DNA: TGTGCCAGTAGTACCACCGGGACAGGGTCCTACGAGCAGTACTTC; CDR3: CASSTTGTGSYEQYF
V: TRBV7-9; D: -; J: TRBJ1-2; DNA: TGTGCCAGCAGCTTAGCAACAGGGTCCTATGGCTACACCTTC; CDR3: CASSLATGSYGYTF
V: TRBV5-4; D: -; J: TRBJ2-1; DNA: TGTGCCAGCAGGGACAGCGAACACAATGAGCAGTTCTTC; CDR3: CASRDSEHNEQFF
V: TRBV28; D: TRBD1; J: TRBJ1-5; DNA: TGTGCCAGCAGTACTTGGACAGGCTCAAGGATTGGCAATCAGCCCCAGCATTTT; CDR3: CASSTWTGSRIGNQPQHF
V: TRBV5-1; D: TRBD2; J: TRBJ2-1; DNA: TGCGCCAGCAGCCCTGGGGCTAGCGGCCTCTTCTCCTACAATGAGCAGTTCTTC; CDR3: CASSPGASGLFSYNEQFF
V: TRBV4-1; D: TRBD1; J: TRBJ2-7; DNA: TGCGCCAGCAGCCAGCCCGGGACAGCACTCTACGAGCAGTACTTC; CDR3: CASSQPGTALYEQYF
V: TRBV11-2; D: TRBD1; J: TRBJ1-3; DNA: TGTGCCAGCAGCTTAGAGCCTCTGGACAGGGTGAACTCTGGAAACACCATATATTTT; CDR3: CASSLEPLDRVNSGNTIYF
V: TRBV2; D: TRBD1; J: TRBJ1-1; DNA: TGTGCCAGCACTCTGAGGACAGGGGCGAACACTGAAGCTTTCTTT; CDR3: CASTLRTGANTEAFF
V: TRBV7-2; D: TRBD2; J: TRBJ2-1; DNA: TGTGCCAGCAGCACGGGACTATTATACAATGAGCAGTTCTTC; CDR3: CASSTGLLYNEQFF
V: TRBV27; D: -; J: TRBJ2-2; DNA: TGTGCCAGCAGTTTATCCCCGGGCAGGGGGGACACCGGGGAGCTGTTTTTT; CDR3: CASSLSPGRGDTGELFF
V: TRBV19; D: -; J: TRBJ1-5; DNA: TGTGCCAGTAGTACGAGACAGGAGTCTAGTCTATATAGCAATCAGCCCCAGCATTTT; CDR3: CASSTRQESSLYSNQPQHF
V: TRBV28; D: -; J: TRBJ1-5; DNA: TGTGCCAGCCGTAGTGCAGGTCAGCCCCAGCATTTT; CDR3: CASRSAGQPQHF
V: TRBV5-1; D: TRBD1; J: TRBJ2-2; DNA: TGCGCCAGCAGCCGTTATGACAGGGGGAACACCGGGGAGCTGTTTTTT; CDR3: CASSRYDRGNTGELFF
V: TRBV5-1; D: -; J: TRBJ2-3; DNA: TGCGCCAGCAGCCTAAGGACTAGCACAGATACGCAGTATTTT; CDR3: CASSLRTSTDTQYF
V: TRBV5-4; D: TRBD1; J: TRBJ2-7; DNA: TGTGCCAGCAGCATTGGGGGACAGAAATTCTCCGAGCAGTACTTC; CDR3: CASSIGGQKFSEQYF
V: TRBV20-1; D: -; J: TRBJ1-4; DNA: TGCAGTATAAGCGGGGGAGGAAAACTGTTTTTT; CDR3: CSISGGGKLFF
V: TRBV4-1; D: -; J: TRBJ2-2; DNA: TGCGCCAGCAGTCGAACAGGGGAGGTCGGGGAGCTGTTTTTT; CDR3: CASSRTGEVGELFF
V: TRBV4-1; D: -; J: TRBJ2-7; DNA: TGCGCCAGCAGCCAAGATCAGGGTTCAGTCTCCTACGAGCAGTACTTC; CDR3: CASSQDQGSVSYEQYF
V: TRBV10-1; D: -; J: TRBJ2-5; DNA: TGCGCCAGCAGCCGGGACTCCCAAGAGACCCAGTACTTC; CDR3: CASSRDSQETQYF
V: TRBV5-4; D: TRBD1; J: TRBJ1-2; DNA: TGTGCCAGCAGTTCAGACTTGGACAGGGGTGGTGGCTACACCTTC; CDR3: CASSSDLDRGGGYTF
V: TRBV2; D: -; J: TRBJ1-5; DNA: TGTGCCAGCAGTGAGAGGGAAAATCAGCCCCAGCATTTT; CDR3: CASSERENQPQHF
V: TRBV2; D: -; J: TRBJ2-4; DNA: -; CDR3: CASILDRAGKNIQYF
V: TRBV28; D: TRBD1; J: TRBJ2-2; DNA: TGTGCCAGCATCAAGACAGGGTCTACCGGGGAGCTGTTTTTT; CDR3: CASIKTGSTGELFF
V: TRBV2; D: -; J: TRBJ1-3; DNA: TGTGCCAGCAGTGGGGGGACACGAAACACCATATATTTT; CDR3: CASSGGTRNTIYF
V: TRBV6-1; D: TRBD2; J: TRBJ2-5; DNA: TGTGCCAGCGGGCGACTAGCGGGGGGAGAGACCCAGTACTTC; CDR3: CASGRLAGGETQYF
V: TRBV28; D: TRBD1; J: TRBJ1-2; DNA: TGTGCCAGCAGTTTGACAGGGGGCTACTATGGCTACACCTTC; CDR3: CASSLTGGYYGYTF